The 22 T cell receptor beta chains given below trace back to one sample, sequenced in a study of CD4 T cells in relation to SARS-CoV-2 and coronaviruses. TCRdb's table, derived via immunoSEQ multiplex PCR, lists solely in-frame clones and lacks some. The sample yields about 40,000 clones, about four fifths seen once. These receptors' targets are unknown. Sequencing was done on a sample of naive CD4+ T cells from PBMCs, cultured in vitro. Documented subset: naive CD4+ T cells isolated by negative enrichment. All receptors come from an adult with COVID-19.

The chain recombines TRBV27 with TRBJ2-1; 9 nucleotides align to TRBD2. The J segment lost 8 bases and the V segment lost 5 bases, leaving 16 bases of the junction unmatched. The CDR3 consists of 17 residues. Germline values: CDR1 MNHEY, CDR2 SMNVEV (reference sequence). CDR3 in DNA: TGTGCCAGCAGTCGAAAAGTAGCGGGAGAACCTCGGGATGAGCAGTTCTTC. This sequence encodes CASSRKVAGEPRDEQFF.

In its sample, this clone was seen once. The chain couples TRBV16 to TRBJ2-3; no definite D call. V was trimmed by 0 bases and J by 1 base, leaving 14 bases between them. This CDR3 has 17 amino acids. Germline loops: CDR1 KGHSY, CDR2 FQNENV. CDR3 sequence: CASSQSITKGRTDTQYF. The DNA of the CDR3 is TGTGCCAGCAGCCAATCGATAACCAAAGGGCGCACAGATACGCAGTATTTT.

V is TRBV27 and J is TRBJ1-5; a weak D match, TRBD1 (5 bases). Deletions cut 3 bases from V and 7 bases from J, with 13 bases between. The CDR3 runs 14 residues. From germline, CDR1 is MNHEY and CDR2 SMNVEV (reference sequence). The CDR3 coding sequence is TGTGCCAGCAGTTTGGCAGGGATCGGCCAGCCCCAGCATTTT. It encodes CASSLAGIGQPQHF.

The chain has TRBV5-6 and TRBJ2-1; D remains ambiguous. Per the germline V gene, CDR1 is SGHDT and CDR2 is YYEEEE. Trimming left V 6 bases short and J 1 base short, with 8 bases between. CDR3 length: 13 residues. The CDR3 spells CASIDRSYNEQFF. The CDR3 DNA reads TGTGCCAGCATCGATAGGTCCTACAATGAGCAGTTCTTC.

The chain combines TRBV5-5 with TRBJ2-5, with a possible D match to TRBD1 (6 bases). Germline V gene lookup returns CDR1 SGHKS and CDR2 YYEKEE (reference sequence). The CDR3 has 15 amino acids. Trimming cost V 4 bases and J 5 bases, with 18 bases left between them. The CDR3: CASSLNRAVEETQYF. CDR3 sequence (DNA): TGTGCCAGCAGCCTGAACAGGGCCGTCGAGGAGACCCAGTACTTC.

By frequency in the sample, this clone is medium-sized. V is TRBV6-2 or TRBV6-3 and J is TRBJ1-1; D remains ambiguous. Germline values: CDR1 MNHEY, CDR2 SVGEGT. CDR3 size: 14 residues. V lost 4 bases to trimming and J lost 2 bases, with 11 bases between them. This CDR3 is CASSSPEPNTEAFF. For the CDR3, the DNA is TGTGCCAGCAGTTCTCCCGAACCAAACACTGAAGCTTTCTTT.

The CDR3 DNA reads TGTGCCAGCAGCCCCTGGGCGCTAGCACCCGGGGAGCTGTTTTTT. Amino acids: CASSPWALAPGELFF. V and J are TRBV7-2 and TRBJ2-2; D is possibly TRBD2 (5 bases). Trimming took off 5 bases at V and 6 bases at J, with 16 bases between the two ends. The germline V gene encodes CDR1 SGHTA and CDR2 FQGNSA. This CDR3 contains 15 residues. The full variable domain, its missing parts supplied by reference TRBV7-2 and TRBJ2-2, is GAGVSQSPSNKVTEKGKDVELRCDPISGHTALYWYRQSLGQGLEFLIYFQGNSAPDKSGLPSDRFSAERTGGSVSTLTIQRTQQEDSAVYLCASSPWALAPGELFFGEGSRLTVL.

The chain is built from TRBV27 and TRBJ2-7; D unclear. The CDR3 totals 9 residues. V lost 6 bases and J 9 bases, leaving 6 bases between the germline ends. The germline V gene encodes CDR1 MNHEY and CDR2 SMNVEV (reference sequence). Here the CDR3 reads CASREWQYF. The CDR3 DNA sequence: TGTGCCAGCAGAGAGTGGCAGTACTTC.

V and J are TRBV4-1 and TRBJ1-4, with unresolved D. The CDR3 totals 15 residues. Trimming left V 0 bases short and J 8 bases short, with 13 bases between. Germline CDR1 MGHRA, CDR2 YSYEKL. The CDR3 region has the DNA TGCGCCAGCAGCCAAGAGGGCCCAGCGCGGGAAAAACTGTTTTTT. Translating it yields CASSQEGPAREKLFF.

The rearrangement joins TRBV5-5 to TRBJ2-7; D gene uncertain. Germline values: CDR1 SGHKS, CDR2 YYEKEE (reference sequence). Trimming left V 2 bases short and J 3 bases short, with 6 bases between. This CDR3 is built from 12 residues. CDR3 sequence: CASSFGDYEQYF. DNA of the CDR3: TGTGCCAGCAGCTTTGGGGACTACGAGCAGTACTTC.

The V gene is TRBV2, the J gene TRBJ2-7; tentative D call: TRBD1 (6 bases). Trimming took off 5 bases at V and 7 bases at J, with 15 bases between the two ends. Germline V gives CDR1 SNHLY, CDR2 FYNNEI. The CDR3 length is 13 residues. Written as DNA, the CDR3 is TGTGCCAGCAGTCAAACAGGGATTGGAGAGCAGTACTTC. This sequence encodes CASSQTGIGEQYF.

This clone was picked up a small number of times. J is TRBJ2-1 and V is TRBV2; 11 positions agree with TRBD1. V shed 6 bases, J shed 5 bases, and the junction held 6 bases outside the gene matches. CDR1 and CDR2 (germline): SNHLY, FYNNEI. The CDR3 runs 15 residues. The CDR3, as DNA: TGTGCCAGCAGAACGGGACAGGGGGTTAACAATGAGCAGTTCTTC. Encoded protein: CASRTGQGVNNEQFF.

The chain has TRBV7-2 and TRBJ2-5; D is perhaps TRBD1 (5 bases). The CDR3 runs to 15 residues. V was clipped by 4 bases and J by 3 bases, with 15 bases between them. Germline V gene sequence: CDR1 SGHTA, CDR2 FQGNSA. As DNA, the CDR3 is TGTGCCAGCAGCTCCCCCCCCGACAGAGAAGAGACCCAGTACTTC. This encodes CASSSPPDREETQYF.

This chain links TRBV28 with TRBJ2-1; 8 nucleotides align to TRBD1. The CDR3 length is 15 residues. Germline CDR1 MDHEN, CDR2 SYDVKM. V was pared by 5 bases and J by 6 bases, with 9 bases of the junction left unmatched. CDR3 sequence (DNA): TGTGCCAGCAGTCCTATCGACAGGGGAGGCAATGAGCAGTTCTTC. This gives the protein CASSPIDRGGNEQFF.

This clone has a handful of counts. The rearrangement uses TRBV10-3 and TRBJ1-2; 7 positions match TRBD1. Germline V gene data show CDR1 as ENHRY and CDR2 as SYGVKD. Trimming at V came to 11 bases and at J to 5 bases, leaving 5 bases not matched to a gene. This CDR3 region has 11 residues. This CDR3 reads CASGQAYGYTF. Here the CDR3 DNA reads TGTGCCTCAGGACAGGCTTATGGCTACACCTTC.

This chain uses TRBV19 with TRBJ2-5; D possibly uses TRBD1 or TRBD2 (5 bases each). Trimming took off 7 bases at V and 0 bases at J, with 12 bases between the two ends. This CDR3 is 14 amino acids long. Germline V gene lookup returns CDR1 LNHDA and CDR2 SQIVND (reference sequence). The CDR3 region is CASTPGRNQETQYF. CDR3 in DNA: TGTGCCAGTACCCCGGGACGGAACCAAGAGACCCAGTACTTC.

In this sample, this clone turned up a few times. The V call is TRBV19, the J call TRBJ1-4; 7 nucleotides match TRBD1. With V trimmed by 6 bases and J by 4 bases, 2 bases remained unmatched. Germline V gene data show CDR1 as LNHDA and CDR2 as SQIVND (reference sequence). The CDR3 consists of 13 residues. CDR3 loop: CASRGTVNEKLFF. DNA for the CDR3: TGTGCCAGTAGGGGGACAGTTAATGAAAAACTGTTTTTT.

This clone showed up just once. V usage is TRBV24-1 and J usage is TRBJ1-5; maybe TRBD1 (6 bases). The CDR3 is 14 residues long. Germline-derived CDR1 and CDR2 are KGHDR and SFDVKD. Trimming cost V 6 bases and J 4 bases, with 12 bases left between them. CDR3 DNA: TGTGCCACCAGTCCTCAGGGGCCTAATCAGCCCCAGCATTTT. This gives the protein CATSPQGPNQPQHF.

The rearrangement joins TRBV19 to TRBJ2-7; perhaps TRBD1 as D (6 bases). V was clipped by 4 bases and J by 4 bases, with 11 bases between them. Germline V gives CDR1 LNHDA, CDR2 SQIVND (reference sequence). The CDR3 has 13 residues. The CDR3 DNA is TGTGCCAGTAGTAAACAGGGCTGGTACGAGCAGTACTTC. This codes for CASSKQGWYEQYF.

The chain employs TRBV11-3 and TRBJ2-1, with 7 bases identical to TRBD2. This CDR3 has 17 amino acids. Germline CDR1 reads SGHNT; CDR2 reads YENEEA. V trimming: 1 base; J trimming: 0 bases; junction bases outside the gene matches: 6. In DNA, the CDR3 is TGTGCCAGCAGCTTAGGCCTGCGGGAGAGCTCCTACAATGAGCAGTTCTTC. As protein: CASSLGLRESSYNEQFF.

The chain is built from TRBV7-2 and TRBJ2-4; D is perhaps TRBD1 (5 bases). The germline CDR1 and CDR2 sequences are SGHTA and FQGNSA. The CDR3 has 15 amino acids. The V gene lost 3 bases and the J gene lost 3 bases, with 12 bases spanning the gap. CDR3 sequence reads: CASSLHGAIKNIQYF. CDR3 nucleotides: TGTGCCAGCAGCTTGCATGGGGCGATCAAAAACATTCAGTACTTC.

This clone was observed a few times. CDR3 sequence: CASSLTSYLDTGELFF. The CDR3, as DNA: TGTGCCAGCAGCTTAACTTCGTATCTCGACACCGGGGAGCTGTTTTTT. The chain links TRBV7-8 to TRBJ2-2; no clear D gene. The CDR3 consists of 16 residues. CDR1 and CDR2 (germline): SGHVS, FQNEAQ. The germline V and J ends were trimmed by 2 bases and 3 bases, with 13 bases remaining between them.